This TCR beta chain was identified in a study of glioma-infiltrating T cells (dated by TCRdb to the mid-2010s). At the level of the whole study: The low-grade gliomas were WHO grade II oligodendrogliomas or astrocytomas, while the glioblastomas were WHO grade IV tumors sampled at initial diagnosis rather than at recurrent diagnosis. Glioma patients received dexamethasone for six or fewer days before surgery. The sequencing target for blood libraries was roughly 4.5- to 11-fold coverage of 950,000 to 1,000,000 peripheral T cells. TCR alpha- and beta-chain repertoires were sequenced from glioma tissue, non-neoplastic brain tissue and matched peripheral blood mononuclear cells. To measure how far tissue and blood T-cell populations diverged, each tissue-infiltrating repertoire was compared against the peripheral blood repertoire of the same patient. Three low-grade glioma patients, roughly 8 primary glioblastoma patients and three non-glioma patients contributing non-neoplastic brain tissue were included in the paired cohort.

Surgical brain or tumor specimens were cryofrozen in liquid nitrogen immediately after resection, and peripheral blood cells were collected concurrently. Findings and caveats that apply to the study as a whole: Patients with low tissue-blood divergence were marked by a signature set of shared blood CDR3 motifs, and this signature set was depleted in highly divergent patients. Very few CDR3 sequences were shared between tissue and blood, attributed to high CDR3 diversity and limited sampling. VJ-independent divergence between tissue and blood was below expectation in non-neoplastic patients but above expectation in all gliomas, especially low-grade gliomas. Group comparisons were based on small numbers of patients: three non-neoplastic, three low-grade glioma and roughly 8 glioblastoma patients.

TCR alpha and beta CDR3 regions were amplified with the iRepertoire nested amplicon-rescue multiplex PCR (arm-PCR) platform from RNA. One-step reverse transcription and amplification used about 85-400 ng of tissue mRNA or PBMC total RNA as input. After bead purification, a secondary multiplex PCR added Illumina adapters, and libraries were gel-purified between 200 and 400 bp. Internal 6-nucleotide barcodes were carried by the libraries and were used for demultiplexing. The libraries were sequenced on an Illumina MiSeq using 2x220 or 2x250 nucleotide paired-end reads. The source study handled its data this way. Paired reads were merged with FLASH 1.2.11 and aligned to the GRCh37 human genome with BWA-MEM before extracting TRA and TRB reads. An IMGT-derived reference of cassette sequences and CDR3 motifs, with pseudogenes included, was used for V and J assignment. Three-frame translation of reads was performed, and productive CDR3s were defined as those with a C...FGXG motif and no stop codons. Clonotypes were defined as unique combinations of V-J cassette pair and CDR3 amino acid sequence. Filtering of reads was based on Hamming distance, with the threshold set by the sequence error rate of each sample in mapped regions. TCRdb reprocessed the public reads (quality trimming at Q25 with fastp, clone calling with MiXCR) and kept in-frame beta chains. Entries that share a CDR3 protein sequence are merged under the most common genes and DNA. TCRdb, not the authors, supplied the V and J calls. The sample table lists 300,000 to 450,000 distinct CDR3 sequences, about 40% of them with a count of one. The top ten constitute more than 10% of the sample.

In regard to this clonotype: Its antigen remains undetermined. One end of the junction fails to match germline, which may point to a read error.

Sequencing was done on a sample of glioma tissue, nonneoplastic brain tissue, or PBMCs (not recorded which). The TCR sequence derives from a human donor with low-grade glioma or glioblastoma, undergoing nonglioma brain surgery, or in good health (not recorded which).

Here is the DNA: TGTGCTAGCAGTCTTACAGGGGTTAGCGGAATCACAGATACGCAGTATTTT. It is translated as CASSLTGVSGITDTQYF. This receptor chain uses TRBV27 and TRBJ2-3; a tentative D call is TRBD1 (7 bases match). From the cysteine up to the phenylalanine, the CDR3 has a length of 17 residues. Of the read, only the CDR3 DNA is kept; its 51 bases are in frame from base 1. CDR1 and CDR2, per the germline V gene (reference sequence), are MNHEY and SMNVEV.